What follows describes a single T cell receptor beta chain. This sample stems from a study of shared clonotypes between healthy human individuals. Caucasian adults living in Nashville, Tennessee, provided all samples. TCRdb's table, derived via immunoSEQ multiplex PCR, lists solely in-frame clones and lacks some. The table shows about 230,000 clones, with under 80% occurring only once. The germline CDR1 and CDR2 sequences are SGHAT and FQNNGV. This CDR3 is 18 amino acids long. Trimming cost V 3 bases and J 0 bases, with 18 bases left between them. This TCR was sampled from a man aged 25-45 years in good health. The V and J genes are TRBV11-2 and TRBJ2-4; tentatively, D is TRBD2 (5 bases). Material: memory CD4+ T cells sorted from blood. Subset defined: CD45RA-negative fraction. Here the CDR3 reads CASSFGLSGLLAKNIQYF. In DNA, the CDR3 is TGTGCCAGCAGCTTTGGGTTAAGCGGTCTACTAGCCAAAAACATTCAGTACTTC.